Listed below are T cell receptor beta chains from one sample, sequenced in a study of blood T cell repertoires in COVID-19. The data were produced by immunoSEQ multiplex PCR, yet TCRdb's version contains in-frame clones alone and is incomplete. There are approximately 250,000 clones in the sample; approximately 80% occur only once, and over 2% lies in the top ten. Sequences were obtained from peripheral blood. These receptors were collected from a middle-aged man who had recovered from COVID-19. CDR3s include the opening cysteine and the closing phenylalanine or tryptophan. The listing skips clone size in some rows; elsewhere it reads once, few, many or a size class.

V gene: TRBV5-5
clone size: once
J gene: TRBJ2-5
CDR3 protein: CASSLPGEETQYF

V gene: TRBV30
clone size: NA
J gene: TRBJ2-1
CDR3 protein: CAWSTGTSQFF

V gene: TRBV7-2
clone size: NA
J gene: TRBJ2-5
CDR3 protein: CASSGLAGGVETQYF

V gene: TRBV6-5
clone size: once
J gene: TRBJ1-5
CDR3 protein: CASSNTGSLNQPQHF

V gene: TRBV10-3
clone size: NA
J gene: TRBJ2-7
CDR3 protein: CAIRGLAGGSEQYF

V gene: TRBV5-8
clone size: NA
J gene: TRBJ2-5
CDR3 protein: CASSPGKKGQETQYF

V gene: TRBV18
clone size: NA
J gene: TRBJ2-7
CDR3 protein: CASSPPSSYEQYF

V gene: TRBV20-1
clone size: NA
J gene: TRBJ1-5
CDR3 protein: CSASRGNQPQHF

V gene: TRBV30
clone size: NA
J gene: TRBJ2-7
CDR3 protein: CAWSVGDQRGEQYF

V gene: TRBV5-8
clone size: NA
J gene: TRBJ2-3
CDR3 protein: CASSLVAGTDTQYF

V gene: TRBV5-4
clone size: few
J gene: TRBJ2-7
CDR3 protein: CASSLFGLAGHSYEQYF

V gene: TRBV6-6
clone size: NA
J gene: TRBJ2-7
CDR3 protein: CASSSGQFEQYF

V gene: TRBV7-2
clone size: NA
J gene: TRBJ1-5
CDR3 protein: CASSLNSRLNQPQHF

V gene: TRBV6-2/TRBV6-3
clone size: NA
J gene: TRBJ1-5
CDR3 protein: CASSSTGNQPQHF

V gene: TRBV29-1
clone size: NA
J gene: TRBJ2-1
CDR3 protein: CSVEDPVHNEQFF

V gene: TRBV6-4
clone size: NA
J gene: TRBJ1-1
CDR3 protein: CASSAATGTEAFF

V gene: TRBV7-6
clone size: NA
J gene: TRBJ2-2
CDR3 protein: CASSLTMGQGTGELFF

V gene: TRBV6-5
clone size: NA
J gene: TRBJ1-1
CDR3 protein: CASSWEGEYTEAFF

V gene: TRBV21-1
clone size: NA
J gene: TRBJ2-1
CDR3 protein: CASSKGKGGPYNEQFF

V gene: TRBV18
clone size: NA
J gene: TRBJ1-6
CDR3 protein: CASSPPIWQGRGSPLHF

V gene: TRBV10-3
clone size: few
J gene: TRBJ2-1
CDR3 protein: CAISESTSTNEQFF

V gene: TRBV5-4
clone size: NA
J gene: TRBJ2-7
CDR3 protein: CASSLESSGRGEQYF

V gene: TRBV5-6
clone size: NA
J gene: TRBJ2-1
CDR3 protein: CASSGVQGARIEQFF

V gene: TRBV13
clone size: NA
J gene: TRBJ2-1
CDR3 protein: CASSLKRAYNEQFF

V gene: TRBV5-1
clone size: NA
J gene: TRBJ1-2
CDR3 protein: CASGRDSLNYGYTF

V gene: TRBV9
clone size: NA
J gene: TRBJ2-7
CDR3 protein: CASSTGTSAIYEQYF

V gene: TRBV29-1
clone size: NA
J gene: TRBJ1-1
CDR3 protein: CSYTGYGWSTEAFF

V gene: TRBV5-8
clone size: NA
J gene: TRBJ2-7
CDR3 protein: CASRGSGSSYEQYF

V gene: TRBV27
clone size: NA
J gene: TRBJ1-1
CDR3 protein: CASSLQRVGIPEAFF

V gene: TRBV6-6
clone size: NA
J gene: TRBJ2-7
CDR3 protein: CASSYLQVYEQYF

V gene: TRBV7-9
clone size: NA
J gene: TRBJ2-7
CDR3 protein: CASSFGGGLNEQYF

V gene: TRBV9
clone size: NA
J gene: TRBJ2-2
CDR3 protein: CASKSGGAPGELFF

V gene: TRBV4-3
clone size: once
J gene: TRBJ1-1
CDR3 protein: CASSQDPRQLEAFF

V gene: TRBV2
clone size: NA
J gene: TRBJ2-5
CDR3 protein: CASSDTSVQETQYF

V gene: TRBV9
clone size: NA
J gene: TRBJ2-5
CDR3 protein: CASSVGTGGFQETQYF

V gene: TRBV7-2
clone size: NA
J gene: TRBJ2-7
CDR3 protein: CASSLSALPPYEQYF

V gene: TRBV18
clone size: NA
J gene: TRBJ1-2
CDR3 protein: CASSLVTAGYTF

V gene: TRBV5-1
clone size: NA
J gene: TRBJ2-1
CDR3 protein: CASSPDRGPYNEQFF

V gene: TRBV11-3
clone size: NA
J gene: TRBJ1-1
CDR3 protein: CASSLTSFNTEAFF

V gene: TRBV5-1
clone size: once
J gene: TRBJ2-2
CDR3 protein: CASSLRGNTGELFF

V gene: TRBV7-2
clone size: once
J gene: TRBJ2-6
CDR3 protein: CASSLFSSGANVLTF

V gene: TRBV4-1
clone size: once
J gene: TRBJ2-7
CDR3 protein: CASSQDLGALYEQYF

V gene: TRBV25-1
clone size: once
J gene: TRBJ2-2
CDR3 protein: CASSGLTGFGTNTGELFF

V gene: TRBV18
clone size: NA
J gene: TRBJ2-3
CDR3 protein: CASSPPGTSGQGTDTQYF

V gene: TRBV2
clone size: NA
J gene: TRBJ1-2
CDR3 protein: CASSEDRASYGYTF

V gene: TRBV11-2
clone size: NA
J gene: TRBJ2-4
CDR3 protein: CASSPRGAVAKNIQYF

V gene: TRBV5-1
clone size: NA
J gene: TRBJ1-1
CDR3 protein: CASSQQGGTEAFF

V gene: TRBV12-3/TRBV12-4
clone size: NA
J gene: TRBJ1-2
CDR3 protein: CASSPQTNYGYTF

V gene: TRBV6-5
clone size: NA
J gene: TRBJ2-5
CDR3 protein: CASSYSGLAGETQYF

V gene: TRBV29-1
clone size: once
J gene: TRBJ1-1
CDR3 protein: CSVVDRPGMNTEAFF

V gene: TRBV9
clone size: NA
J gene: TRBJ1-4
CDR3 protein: CASSAREGVSEKLFF

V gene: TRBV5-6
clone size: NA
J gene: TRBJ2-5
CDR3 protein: CASSIERDRPKGETQYF

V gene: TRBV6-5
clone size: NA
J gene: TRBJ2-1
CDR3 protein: CASSYGTGSYEQFF